This T cell receptor beta chain appears in the sequencing data of a study of OX40 agonist ivuxolimab in advanced cancers. Findings and caveats of the study: Expanded peripheral T cell antigen specificity was not determined.

Assay used: immunoSEQ multiplex PCR; TCRdb lists only in-frame clones, some missing. Altogether tens of thousands of clones are present, 75% to 95% being singletons, with the ten largest covering less than 6%. This clone counts as medium-sized. The antigen remains undetermined. Germline V gene sequence: CDR1 LGHNA, CDR2 YNFKEQ. V was clipped by 0 bases and J by 5 bases, with 13 bases between them. This CDR3 region has 15 residues. The material sequenced was CD4+ or CD8+ T cells sorted from blood, taken in a trial of the OX40 agonist ivuxolimab. The V call is TRBV4-2, the J call TRBJ1-2; tentative D call: TRBD1 (5 bases). This TCR was sampled from an adult with an advanced solid tumor such as melanoma, head and neck, liver or kidney cancer. Written as DNA, the CDR3 is TGTGCCAGCAGCCAAGAGGGGGGTACGACTTATGGCTACACCTTC. Encoded protein: CASSQEGGTTYGYTF.